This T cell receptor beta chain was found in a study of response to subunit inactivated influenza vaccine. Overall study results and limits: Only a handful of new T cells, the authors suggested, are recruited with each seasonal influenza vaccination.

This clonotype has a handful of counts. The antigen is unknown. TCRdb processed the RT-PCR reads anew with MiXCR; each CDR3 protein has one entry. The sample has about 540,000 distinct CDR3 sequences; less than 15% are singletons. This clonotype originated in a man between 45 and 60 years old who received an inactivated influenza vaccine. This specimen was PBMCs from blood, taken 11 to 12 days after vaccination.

The CDR3 here is CASSRGGGQGSYEQYF. CDR3 sequence (DNA): TGTGCCAGCAGCCGAGGAGGGGGACAGGGAAGTTACGAGCAGTACTTC. V gene TRBV13 combines with J gene TRBJ2-7; 9 bases align to TRBD1. Per the germline V gene, CDR1 is PRHDT and CDR2 is FYEKMQ (reference sequence). The trim removed 5 bases at V and 4 bases at J, leaving 12 bases unmatched. The CDR3 has 16 residues.